This T cell receptor (beta chain) was captured in a study of blood T cell repertoires in COVID-19. Study in general: Sites in the United States, Italy and Spain provided acute and convalescent COVID-19 samples. PBMCs, B-cell-depleted T cells, or T cells were the source of the cDNA or gDNA that made up the material.

The V gene lost 0 bases and the J gene lost 0 bases, with 7 bases spanning the gap. The CDR3 sequence is 15 residues long. Germline loops: CDR1 SGHRS, CDR2 YFSETQ. The method was immunoSEQ multiplex PCR; TCRdb's version includes in-frame clones alone and lacks a portion of them. The profile shows around 71,000 clones, around 80% of them singletons. The TCR originated in a woman older than 75 with active or convalescent COVID-19. The chain combines TRBV5-1 with TRBJ1-5, with D possibly being TRBD1 (6 bases). Source material: peripheral blood. CDR3 nucleotide sequence: TGCGCCAGCAGCTTGGAGGGGGATAGCAATCAGCCCCAGCATTTT. Residues: CASSLEGDSNQPQHF.